The clone carrying this TCR beta chain occurred once. The junction differs from germline at one of its ends, possibly a read error. Sequencing was performed with immunoSEQ multiplex PCR; in TCRdb, only in-frame clones are kept and a portion is missing. The sample yields 55,000 to 80,000 clones, roughly 98% seen once. This sample is drawn from a study of technical replicates of blood from a few donors. This CDR3 spans 15 amino acids. Germline assignment: CDR1 WNHNN and CDR2 SYGVQD (reference sequence). Sequencing input: T cells isolated from PBMCs. The TCR sequence derives from a human donor in good health. V usage is TRBV10-1 and J usage is TRBJ1-1, with D uncertain. CDR3 DNA sequence: TGCGCCAGCAGGGCCTCCGCGCGGATGAACACTAAAGCTTTCTTT. This sequence encodes CASRASARMNTKAFF.